This T cell receptor (beta chain) was observed in a study of T cells in Graves' hyperthyroidism and ophthalmopathy. Study overall: The authors collected peripheral blood at initial diagnosis, before any treatment.

Uncontrolled infection, other autoimmune disease, pregnancy or lactation led to exclusion. The blood specimen was taken at initial hyperthyroidism diagnosis, before any ophthalmopathy symptoms. Isolation of PBMCs was performed on roughly 9 ml fresh peripheral blood. TCR beta CDR3 region amplification was performed from RNA transcripts. The HTBI primer set was used in a first-round RT-PCR of the TCR CDR3. TCRdb ran MiXCR on the multiplex PCR reads and lists one entry per CDR3 protein. The sample records more than 300,000 distinct CDR3 sequences, 17% being singletons. This CDR3 contains 13 residues. V was pared by 6 bases and J by 4 bases, with 10 bases between. Germline-derived CDR1 and CDR2 are MNHEY and SMNVEV (reference sequence). This clonotype was counted ten times or more.

The specimen sequenced was blood. V and J are TRBV27 and TRBJ2-1; D is uncertain. The receptor was derived from a woman aged 25 to 39 with Graves' hyperthyroidism that later progressed to Graves' ophthalmopathy. CDR3 DNA sequence: TGTGCCAGCAGCCCGACCAGATACAATGAGCAGTTCTTC. Amino acid sequence: CASSPTRYNEQFF.